This T cell receptor (beta chain) emerged from a study of T cell responses to AZD1222 COVID-19 vaccine. This clone was observed once. The target antigen is unknown. Profiling relied on immunoSEQ multiplex PCR, and the TCRdb table lists in-frame clones only, not all of them. Altogether roughly 150,000 clones are present, approximately 90% being singletons, with the ten largest covering around 3%. Study-level results: Increases in Spike-specific TCR breadth and depth were seen after two AZD1222 doses. Only 5 to 7 AZD1222 recipients were seropositive at baseline.

The CDR3 covers 17 residues. Germline V gene data show CDR1 as SGHAT and CDR2 as FQNNGV. The junction had 12 bases not matched to a gene; V was cut back by 5 bases and J by 4 bases. The sample consisted of peripheral blood, taken 28 days after the second AZD1222 dose. This sequence joins TRBV11-2 and TRBJ2-2, with TRBD2 matching 8 bases. The source is an adult who received the AZD1222 COVID-19 vaccine. The CDR3 sequence is CASSLRGGGQGTGELFF. DNA for the CDR3: TGTGCCAGCAGCCTAAGGGGCGGGGGGCAGGGCACCGGGGAGCTGTTTTTT. Full variable domain (outside the CDR3, taken from reference TRBV11-2 and TRBJ2-2): EAGVAQSPRYKIIEKRQSVAFWCNPISGHATLYWYQQILGQGPKLLIQFQNNGVVDDSQLPKDRFSAERLKGVDSTLKIQPAKLEDSAVYLCASSLRGGGQGTGELFFGEGSRLTVL.